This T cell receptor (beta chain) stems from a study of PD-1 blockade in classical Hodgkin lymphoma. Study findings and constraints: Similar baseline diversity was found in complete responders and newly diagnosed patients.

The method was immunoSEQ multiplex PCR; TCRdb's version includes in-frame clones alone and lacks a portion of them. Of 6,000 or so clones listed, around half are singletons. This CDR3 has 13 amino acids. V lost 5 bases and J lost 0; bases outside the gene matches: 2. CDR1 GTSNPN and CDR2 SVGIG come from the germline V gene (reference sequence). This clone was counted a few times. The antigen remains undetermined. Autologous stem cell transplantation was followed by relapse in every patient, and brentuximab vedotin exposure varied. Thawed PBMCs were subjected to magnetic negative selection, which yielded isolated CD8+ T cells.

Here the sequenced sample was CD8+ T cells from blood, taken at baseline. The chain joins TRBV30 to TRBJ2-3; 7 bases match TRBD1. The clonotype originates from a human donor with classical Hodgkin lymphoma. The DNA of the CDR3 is TGTGCCTGGGACAGGGTGAGCACAGATACGCAGTATTTT. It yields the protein CAWDRVSTDTQYF.